The clone carrying this T cell receptor (beta chain) came up a few times. These data are taken from a study of patients and donors after allogeneic stem cell transplantation. CDR3 length: 16 amino acids. V was cut by 3 bases and J by 1 base, with 15 bases left in between. Germline lookup yields CDR1 SNHLY and CDR2 FYNNEI. TCRdb called the RT-PCR reads again in MiXCR, with one record for every CDR3 protein. The data hold more than 850,000 distinct CDR3 sequences, with roughly 18% observed a single time. V and J are TRBV2 and TRBJ1-1; D might be TRBD1 (6 bases). The sequence was collected from a human donor who was either an allogeneic HSCT recipient or a stem cell or donor lymphocyte infusion donor (not recorded which). It is not recorded whose cells these are; they may come from a transplant donor. The sequenced sample was blood, either unsorted or a sorted T cell fraction (not recorded which). CDR3 sequence reads: CASSDPVGGRNTEAFF. The CDR3 nucleotides are TGTGCCAGCAGTGACCCCGTTGGGGGCCGGAACACTGAAGCTTTCTTT.